This T cell receptor beta chain was profiled in a study of identical twins. CDR1 is SQVTM, CDR2 ANQGSEA, per germline. The CDR3 sequence is 12 residues long. V was clipped by 6 bases and J by 4 bases, with 10 bases between them. TCRdb ran MiXCR on the 5' RACE reads and lists one entry per CDR3 protein. The sample shows 400,000 to 550,000 distinct CDR3 sequences, more than 13% of them seen only once. These data are also associated with another study on yellow fever vaccine responses in identical twins.

The chain combines TRBV29-1 with TRBJ1-3, with D possibly TRBD1 on 6 matching bases. This receptor was taken from a woman younger than 30 in good health. Sequences were obtained from CD4+ T cells sorted from blood. The CDR3 loop reads CSVTGRGNTIYF. The DNA of the CDR3 is TGCAGCGTCACAGGGAGAGGAAACACCATATATTTT. The full variable domain, its missing parts supplied by reference TRBV29-1 and TRBJ1-3, is SAVISQKPSRDICQRGTSLTIQCQVDSQVTMMFWYRQQPGQSLTLIATANQGSEATYESGFVIDKFPISRPNLTFSTLTVSNMSPEDSSIYLCSVTGRGNTIYFGEGSWLTVV.